Below are 31 T cell receptor beta chains sequenced from a single sample in a study of cytomegalovirus exposure and HLA in healthy donors. Repertoires were generated with immunoSEQ multiplex PCR, while TCRdb's copy carries only in-frame clones and drops some. The sample has tens of thousands of clones, roughly 95% seen once; the top ten hold approximately 3.3%. The specimen sequenced was PBMCs. Receptors were obtained from a woman under 30 in good health and CMV-seropositive.

In nucleotides, the CDR3 is TGCGCCAGCAGCGAAGTGAGCTCCTACGAGCAGTACTTC. Translation: CASSEVSSYEQYF. The gene calls are TRBV5-1 and TRBJ2-7; D remains unclear. V was pared by 4 bases and J by 0 bases, with 8 bases between. Germline CDR1 and CDR2: SGHRS and YFSETQ. The CDR3 runs to 13 residues.

This chain connects TRBV30 to TRBJ2-2; TRBD2 agrees at 9 bases. The CDR3 length is 16 residues. Germline CDR1 is GTSNPN and CDR2 is SVGIG (reference sequence). The CDR3 loop reads CARSVGTSTQAGELFF. The CDR3 DNA sequence: TGTGCACGCTCAGTTGGGACTAGCACCCAAGCCGGGGAGCTGTTTTTT.

The chain combines TRBV7-8 with TRBJ2-7; a possible D gene is TRBD1 (5 bases). V lost 7 bases, J lost 2 bases, and 9 bases lay in between. Per the germline V gene, CDR1 is SGHVS and CDR2 is FQNEAQ. The CDR3 spans 12 residues. As DNA, the CDR3 is TGTGCCAGCAACCCAGGGACCTACGAGCAGTACTTC. This codes for CASNPGTYEQYF.

The rearrangement joins TRBV7-2 to TRBJ1-2; 7 bases align to TRBD1. The CDR3 is 14 residues long. Germline values: CDR1 SGHTA, CDR2 FQGNSA. Unmatched junction bases numbered 8, after V lost 4 bases and J lost 6 bases. In DNA form, the CDR3 reads TGTGCCAGCAGCTCCCACAGGGGAAGTGATGGCTACACCTTC. It is translated as CASSSHRGSDGYTF. The full variable domain, rest sourced from reference TRBV7-2 and TRBJ1-2, is GAGVSQSPSNKVTEKGKDVELRCDPISGHTALYWYRQSLGQGLEFLIYFQGNSAPDKSGLPSDRFSAERTGGSVSTLTIQRTQQEDSAVYLCASSSHRGSDGYTFGSGTRLTVV.

The chain couples TRBV4-2 to TRBJ2-1; 11 bases map to TRBD2. The CDR3 is 19 amino acids. V dropped 2 bases and J dropped 7; count of bases not matched to a gene: 16. Per the germline V gene, CDR1 is LGHNA and CDR2 is YNFKEQ. In DNA, the CDR3 is TGTGCCAGCAGCCAATCCTCCCGGGCACTAGCGGGAGTGAGGAATGAGCAGTTCTTC. It codes for CASSQSSRALAGVRNEQFF.

J is TRBJ1-1 and V is TRBV29-1; possible D gene TRBD1, 5 bases. Germline CDR1 reads SQVTM; CDR2 reads ANQGSEA. Trimming took 7 bases from V and 4 from J, leaving 25 bases between them. This CDR3 is 16 amino acids long. The CDR3 region is CSAVGVGREVATEAFF. The CDR3 bases are TGCAGCGCCGTTGGTGTTGGCAGGGAAGTTGCCACTGAAGCTTTCTTT.

The J gene is TRBJ1-1, the V gene TRBV4-3; the D is unclear. Germline lookup yields CDR1 LGHNA and CDR2 YSLEER. The CDR3 totals 14 residues. V shed 0 bases and J shed 6 bases, with 11 bases lying between them. CDR3: CASSQDTSRAEAFF. The CDR3 DNA reads as TGCGCCAGCAGCCAAGATACGAGTCGGGCTGAAGCTTTCTTT.

This chain joins TRBV7-9 and TRBJ1-1; weak D call: TRBD1 (5 bases). CDR1 and CDR2 from the germline V gene are SEHNR and FQNEAQ (reference sequence). V lost 10 bases and J lost 2, with 11 bases in between. CDR3 length: 12 residues. The CDR3 sequence is CATSDTNTEAFF. The DNA of the CDR3 is TGTGCCACCTCGGACACAAACACTGAAGCTTTCTTT.

The V gene is TRBV5-1, the J gene TRBJ1-2, with 9 nucleotides matching TRBD1. From germline, CDR1 is SGHRS and CDR2 YFSETQ. V was clipped by 2 bases and J by 5 bases; unmatched bases: 4. The CDR3 sequence is 14 residues long. The CDR3 DNA reads TGCGCCAGCAGCTTAGGGGACAGGGAGTATGGCTACACCTTC. This translates into CASSLGDREYGYTF.

This chain connects TRBV6-6 to TRBJ1-2; D is perhaps TRBD1 (5 bases). Looked up from germline, CDR1 is MNHNY and CDR2 is SVGAGI (reference sequence). The CDR3 is 14 amino acids. Trimming left V 5 bases short and J 3 bases short, with 13 bases between. Here the CDR3 DNA reads TGTGCCAGCAGTAGGGACGGAGGGGACTATGGCTACACCTTC. Protein: CASSRDGGDYGYTF.

The V call is TRBV7-2, the J call TRBJ2-2, with D unclear. This CDR3 contains 13 residues. V shed 6 bases and J shed 6 bases, with 11 bases lying between them. The germline V gene encodes CDR1 SGHTA and CDR2 FQGNSA. CDR3 nucleotides: TGTGCCAGCAGGAATAAGAGTCCCGGGGAGCTGTTTTTT. This codes for CASRNKSPGELFF.

This clone is a singleton in its sample. The chain couples TRBV28 to TRBJ2-7; 8 nucleotides agree with TRBD1. CDR3 length equals 14 residues. The V segment lost 5 bases and the J segment 2 bases; nucleotides outside the gene matches: 5. Germline assignment: CDR1 MDHEN and CDR2 SYDVKM. CDR3 DNA: TGTGCCAGCAGTCTGACAGGGGCAACCTACGAGCAGTACTTC. This encodes CASSLTGATYEQYF. Using reference TRBV28 and TRBJ2-7 for the parts outside the CDR3, the full variable domain is DVKVTQSSRYLVKRTGEKVFLECVQDMDHENMFWYRQDPGLGLRLIYFSYDVKMKEKGDIPEGYSVSREKKERFSLILESASTNQTSMYLCASSLTGATYEQYFGPGTRLTVT.

This chain links TRBV13 with TRBJ2-5, with 10 bases aligning to TRBD2. This CDR3 contains 20 residues. The V and J ends lost 0 bases and 1 base, in that order; junction bases with no gene match: 14. Germline lookup yields CDR1 PRHDT and CDR2 FYEKMQ (reference sequence). CDR3 in amino acids: CASSLGTGGTLAGVQETQYF. In DNA form, the CDR3 reads TGTGCCAGCAGCTTAGGTACAGGGGGAACCCTAGCGGGGGTCCAAGAGACCCAGTACTTC.

CDR3 sequence reads: CASSPLGTNYEQYF. In nucleotides, the CDR3 is TGTGCCAGCAGCCCTTTAGGGACAAACTACGAGCAGTACTTC. V is TRBV11-2 and J is TRBJ2-7; TRBD1 might be the D (6 bases). The CDR3 extends over 14 amino acids. Germline CDR1 and CDR2: SGHAT and FQNNGV. With 5 bases removed from V and 3 bases from J, the gap between germline ends came to 14 bases.

The V gene is TRBV5-1, the J gene TRBJ2-7, with 9 bases aligning to TRBD1. The CDR3 has 14 residues. The junction had 5 bases not matched to a gene; V was cut back by 5 bases and J by 2 bases. Germline V CDR1 and CDR2: SGHRS, YFSETQ. The chain's CDR3 is CASRQGAGTYEQYF. CDR3 nucleotides: TGCGCCAGCAGACAGGGGGCCGGTACCTACGAGCAGTACTTC.

V is TRBV6-1 and J is TRBJ2-7; TRBD2 aligns across 10 bases. This CDR3 contains 13 residues. Germline V gene lookup returns CDR1 MNHNS and CDR2 SASEGT. V was clipped by 7 bases and J by 4 bases; unmatched bases: 4. CDR3 DNA: TGTGCCAGCACTACTAGCGGGAAATACGAGCAGTACTTC. Translating gives CASTTSGKYEQYF.

The chain recombines TRBV7-9 with TRBJ1-6; maybe TRBD1 (5 bases). The V gene lost 5 bases and the J gene lost 3 bases, with 11 bases spanning the gap. The CDR3 is 15 residues long. Germline CDR1 SEHNR, CDR2 FQNEAQ (reference sequence). The CDR3 DNA reads as TGTGCCAGCAGCCCCGACAGCTACTATAATTCACCCCTCCACTTT. The encoded protein is CASSPDSYYNSPLHF.

This chain joins TRBV5-1 and TRBJ1-2; TRBD1 matches at 8 bases. Germline V gives CDR1 SGHRS, CDR2 YFSETQ. This CDR3 comprises 15 residues. Losses at the gene ends were 2 bases for V and 2 bases for J; bases not matched to a gene: 5. The DNA of the CDR3 is TGCGCCAGCAGCTTATCGTCAGGGGGCAACTATGGCTACACCTTC. Translation gives CASSLSSGGNYGYTF.

The chain recombines TRBV5-4 with TRBJ2-2; weak D call: TRBD1 (5 bases). In germline, CDR1 is SGHNT, CDR2 YYREEE (reference sequence). V gave up 4 bases and J gave up 2 bases, with 15 bases separating them. The CDR3 length is 16 residues. The CDR3 DNA reads as TGTGCCAGCAGCCAGACAGTCTACAGAAACACCGGGGAGCTGTTTTTT. Its translation: CASSQTVYRNTGELFF.

The V gene is TRBV6-1, the J gene TRBJ1-2, with unresolved D. Trimming shortened V by 4 bases and J by 4 bases, and 4 bases separated the two germline ends. The CDR3 runs 11 residues. Germline CDR1 and CDR2: MNHNS and SASEGT. The DNA for the CDR3 is TGTGCCAGCAGTGGGAGCTATGGCTACACCTTC. It yields the protein CASSGSYGYTF.

The chain combines TRBV6-4 with TRBJ1-4, with a possible D match to TRBD1 (5 bases). Looked up from germline, CDR1 is MRHNA and CDR2 is SNTAGT. V lost 10 bases and J 5 bases, leaving 14 bases between the germline ends. The CDR3 spans 13 residues. In DNA form, the CDR3 reads TGTGCCACCCATCGGGGGGGGAATGAAAAACTGTTTTTT. Protein product: CATHRGGNEKLFF.

The chain combines TRBV18 with TRBJ1-2; D might be TRBD1 (5 bases). The CDR3 length is 15 residues. CDR1 KGHSH and CDR2 LQKENI come from the germline V gene. The V end lost 5 bases, the J end lost 8 bases, and 21 bases lay between the germline ends. CDR3 nucleotides: TGTGCCAGCTCATTCGACAGCTCAGCCGGGAGAGGCTACACCTTC. It yields the protein CASSFDSSAGRGYTF.

This chain uses TRBV7-3 with TRBJ1-1; D is undetermined. V lost 2 bases, J lost 3 bases, and 7 bases lay in between. From germline, CDR1 is SGHTA and CDR2 FQGTGA. CDR3 length equals 13 residues. CDR3 DNA: TGTGCCAGCAGCTTATCGGGATACACTGAAGCTTTCTTT. This sequence encodes CASSLSGYTEAFF.

The J gene is TRBJ2-5, the V gene TRBV28, with 9 positions matching TRBD1. The CDR3 has 13 amino acids. Trimming at V came to 8 bases and at J to 2 bases, leaving 3 bases not matched to a gene. Germline V gene data show CDR1 as MDHEN and CDR2 as SYDVKM. In DNA form, the CDR3 reads TGTGCCAGCGGGACAGGGAGGCAAGAGACCCAGTACTTC. Amino acids: CASGTGRQETQYF.

The V call is TRBV14, the J call TRBJ1-2; tentatively, D is TRBD1 (5 bases). The CDR3 is 17 amino acids. Germline values: CDR1 SGHDN, CDR2 FVKESK. V lost 4 bases, J lost 4 bases, and 22 bases lay in between. The CDR3 loop reads CASSRMSVGTAGYGYTF. In nucleotides, the CDR3 is TGTGCCAGCAGCCGCATGAGTGTGGGGACTGCGGGCTATGGCTACACCTTC.

This chain joins TRBV6-1 and TRBJ2-7, with 9 bases that match TRBD1. The CDR3 has 17 amino acids. V lost 1 base and J lost 2; bases outside the gene matches: 9. Germline CDR1 and CDR2: MNHNS and SASEGT. CDR3 sequence: CASSEGERGQGTYEQYF. The CDR3 coding sequence is TGTGCCAGCAGTGAAGGAGAGCGGGGACAGGGAACCTACGAGCAGTACTTC.

Points on this clone: Other nucleotide sequences in the sample specify the same CDR3. The gene calls are TRBV7-2 and TRBJ1-5, with D perhaps TRBD1 (5 bases). Trimming removed 1 base at V and 5 bases at J, with 12 bases between. This CDR3 is 15 amino acids long. Germline CDR1 and CDR2: SGHTA and FQGNSA. The CDR3 region is CASSLVGTGDQPQHF. DNA of the CDR3: TGTGCCAGCAGCTTAGTAGGTACGGGGGATCAGCCCCAGCATTTT.

The chain couples TRBV4-2 to TRBJ2-7; TRBD1 agrees at 7 bases. Germline CDR1 reads LGHNA; CDR2 reads YNFKEQ. CDR3 length equals 15 residues. Trimming cost V 1 base and J 5 bases; bases outside gene matches: 8. The CDR3 spells CASSQAETGYHEQYF. The CDR3 coding sequence is TGTGCCAGCAGCCAAGCCGAGACAGGGTACCACGAGCAGTACTTC.

This sequence joins TRBV7-9 and TRBJ1-2; the D gene is possibly TRBD1 (6 bases). The CDR3 is 14 amino acids. CDR1 and CDR2 (germline): SEHNR, FQNEAQ (reference sequence). Between the trimmed V and J ends, which lost 1 base and 8 bases, there was a span of 14 bases. The CDR3 DNA is TGTGCCAGCAGCTTAGGAACAGGGTCGCGGGGCTACACCTTC. It codes for CASSLGTGSRGYTF.

The chain has TRBV9 and TRBJ2-2; 9 nucleotides match TRBD1. The CDR3 is made up of 15 amino acids. In germline, CDR1 is SGDLS, CDR2 YYNGEE. V shed 2 bases, J shed 6 bases, and the junction held 5 bases outside the gene matches. The CDR3 bases are TGTGCCAGCAGCGTCGGGACAGGGCGCGCCGGGGAGCTGTTTTTT. This sequence encodes CASSVGTGRAGELFF.

The chain couples TRBV4-2 to TRBJ1-2; no firm D call. V lost 0 bases, J lost 2 bases, and 10 bases lay in between. There are 15 residues in the CDR3. CDR1 and CDR2 (germline): LGHNA, YNFKEQ. In DNA, the CDR3 is TGTGCCAGCAGCCAAGAAACGGGAGGCAACTATGGCTACACCTTC. This translates into CASSQETGGNYGYTF.